This section outlines one T cell receptor (beta chain) sequence together with its context. Its antigen has not been determined. Base qualities are not recorded, but no much larger clone differs from it by a single base. The data derive from a study of shared clonotypes between healthy human individuals (dated by TCRdb to the early 2020s). Study-level background: The cohort included three men and a couple of women between 18 and 49 years of age. For each donor, three plates each were used for CD4 naive and CD4 memory, two plates were used for CD8 naive, and one plate was used for CD8 memory. Blood TCR repertoires of five healthy adults were deeply sequenced to estimate repertoire size and the extent of clonotype sharing between individuals. To increase sequencing depth and limit assay-specific biases, different laboratories used diverse techniques to prepare libraries and sequence TCR repertoires. Leukapheresis yielded between about 0.94 and 9 billion PBMCs per donor.

For the CD8 naive samples, CD45RO-negative cells were positively selected for CCR7, yielding a CD45RA+CCR7+ population from which TemRA cells were excluded. The donors were healthy, HIV-negative adults with no recently reported acute infections or vaccinations. Every donor was a Caucasian adult residing in Nashville, Tennessee, USA. Blood was obtained by leukapheresis, after which PBMCs were separated by Ficoll-Histopaque density gradient centrifugation and cryopreserved in liquid nitrogen vapor phase. Analytical flow cytometry was used to check the purity and quantity of every magnetically sorted T cell population. Genomic DNA was isolated from every sorted fraction and measured by UV absorbance on a Nanodrop 2000c. CDR1 and CDR2 (SGDLS, YYNGEE) derive from the germline V gene. The V end gives up 4 bases and the J end 7 bases, leaving 4 bases in the junction not matched to a gene. Spanning cysteine to phenylalanine, the CDR3 consists of 14 amino acids. The only DNA kept is the CDR3, 42 bases in frame from the first base.

Study-level results and caveats: Pairwise subsampling led to the expectation that sequencing depth would affect the degree of clonotype sharing among donors. Sampling was restricted to blood, and TCR repertoires in tissues likely differ from the TCR repertoires found in blood. Sharing across several donors was observed for approximately 5% of naive CD4, over 3% of naive CD8, over 2% of memory CD4, and about 0.39% of memory CD8 clonotypes. Even with the large sequencing depth, rarefaction of the sorted-subset datasets indicated that sequencing was incomplete. The small number of donors limited the genetic and exposure-history diversity represented. Naive subsets generally had larger estimated clonotype richness than memory subsets. Higher generation probabilities were observed for clonotypes shared by all four sorted-subset donors than for non-shared clonotypes.

Using the deep immunoSEQ assay, multiplex PCR amplified TCR CDR3 regions from genomic DNA. Genomic DNA extracted from each cell subset was distributed evenly over all wells of several immunoSEQ 96-well plates, and each plate served as one replicate. Each replicate PCR for sorted subsets received 200 ng genomic DNA, equal to tens of thousands of T cell genomes. Purified libraries were measured with a Qubit 3.0 fluorometer, size-checked on a Bioanalyzer 2100, and measured again with the KAPA Library Quantification kit. A separate single-read 150-cycle Illumina NextSeq 550 flow cell was used to sequence each immunoSEQ 96-well plate. The original methods were these. Because the immunoSEQ output included only junctional sequences and no quality scores, the filtering could not be the same as the filtering used for full-length reads. To assign V/J genes and CDR3, sequences were annotated using PyIR, a Python wrapper for IgBLAST v1.9, with IMGT germline references. Any read was removed if the V/J assignment was weak (E-value above 1e-6), the CDR3 was missing, or the read contained stop codons, out-of-frame junctions, or ambiguous translated residues. V3J clonotypes were defined as sequences sharing an identical inferred V gene, J gene, and CDR3 amino acid sequence. The percentage overlap between two repertoires was calculated by dividing the number of shared unique clonotypes by the size of the smaller repertoire. RTK rarefaction, the Chao1 estimator, and Recon v2.1 estimates of unobserved clonotypes were used to assess repertoire richness. OLGA was used to compute generation probabilities for all TCRbeta clonotypes that the gDNA method yielded from several donors. In TCRdb, the immuneACCESS table is reduced to in-frame sequences with V and J assigned. These tables do not hold every clone; where another copy was compared, an unresolved V gene accounts for under half, and the others remain unexplained. V, J and clone size derive from that table, while D and trimming were established from the DNA sequence. In this sample the table shows millions of clones, 90% to 95% of which occur a single time. The top ten clones comprise around 1.7% of the sample.

This TCR was sampled from a man aged 18 to 30 in good health. Some clones in this sample may be carry-over from other donors' samples. What was sequenced was naive CD8+ T cells from PBMCs. The cell subset or site label corresponds to: CD45RA+CCR7+. The sequence is built from TRBV9 and TRBJ1-4, and 10 junction bases match TRBD1. Here is the DNA: TGTGCCAGCAGCACAGGACAGGGGGTTGAAAAACTGTTTTTT. Protein translation: CASSTGQGVEKLFF.